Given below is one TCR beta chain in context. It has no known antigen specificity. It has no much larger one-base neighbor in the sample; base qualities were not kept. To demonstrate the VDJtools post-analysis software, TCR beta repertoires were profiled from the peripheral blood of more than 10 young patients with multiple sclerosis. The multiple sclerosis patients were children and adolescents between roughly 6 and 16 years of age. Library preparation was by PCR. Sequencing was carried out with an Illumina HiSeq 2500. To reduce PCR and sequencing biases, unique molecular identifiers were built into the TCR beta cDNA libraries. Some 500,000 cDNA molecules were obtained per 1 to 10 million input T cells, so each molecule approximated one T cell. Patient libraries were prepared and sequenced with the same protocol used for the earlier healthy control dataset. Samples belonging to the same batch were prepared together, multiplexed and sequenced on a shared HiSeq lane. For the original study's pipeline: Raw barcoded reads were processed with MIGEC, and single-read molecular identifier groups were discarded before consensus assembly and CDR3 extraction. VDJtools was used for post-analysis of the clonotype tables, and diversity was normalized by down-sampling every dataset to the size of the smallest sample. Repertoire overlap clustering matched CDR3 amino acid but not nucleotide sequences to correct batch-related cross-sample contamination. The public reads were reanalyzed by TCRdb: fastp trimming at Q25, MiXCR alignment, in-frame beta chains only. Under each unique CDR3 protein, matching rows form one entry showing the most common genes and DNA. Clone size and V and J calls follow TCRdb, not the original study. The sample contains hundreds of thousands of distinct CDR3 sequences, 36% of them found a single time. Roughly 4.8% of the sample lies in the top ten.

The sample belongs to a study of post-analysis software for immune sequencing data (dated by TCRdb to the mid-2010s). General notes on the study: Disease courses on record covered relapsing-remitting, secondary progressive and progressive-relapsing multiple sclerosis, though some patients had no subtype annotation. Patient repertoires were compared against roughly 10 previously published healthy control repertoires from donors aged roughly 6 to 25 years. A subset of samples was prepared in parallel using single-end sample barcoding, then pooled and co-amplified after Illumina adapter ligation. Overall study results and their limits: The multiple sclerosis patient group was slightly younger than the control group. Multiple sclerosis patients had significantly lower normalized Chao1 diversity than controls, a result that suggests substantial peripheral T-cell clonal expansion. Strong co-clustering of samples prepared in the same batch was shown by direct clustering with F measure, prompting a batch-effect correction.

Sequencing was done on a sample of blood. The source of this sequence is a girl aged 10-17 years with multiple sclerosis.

Here is the DNA: TGCGCCAGCAGCTTGGACGCCGGAACCTACGAGCAGTACTTC. This codes for CASSLDAGTYEQYF. The chain links TRBV5-1 with TRBJ2-7; the D gene lacks a confident call. Taken from the germline V gene, the CDR1 and CDR2 loops are SGHRS and YFSETQ. The CDR3 runs 14 residues from the cysteine to the phenylalanine. CDR3 DNA is the only sequence kept; it has 42 bases, read in frame from the first base. Trimming costs V 0 bases and J 2 bases, and their ends lie 9 bases apart.